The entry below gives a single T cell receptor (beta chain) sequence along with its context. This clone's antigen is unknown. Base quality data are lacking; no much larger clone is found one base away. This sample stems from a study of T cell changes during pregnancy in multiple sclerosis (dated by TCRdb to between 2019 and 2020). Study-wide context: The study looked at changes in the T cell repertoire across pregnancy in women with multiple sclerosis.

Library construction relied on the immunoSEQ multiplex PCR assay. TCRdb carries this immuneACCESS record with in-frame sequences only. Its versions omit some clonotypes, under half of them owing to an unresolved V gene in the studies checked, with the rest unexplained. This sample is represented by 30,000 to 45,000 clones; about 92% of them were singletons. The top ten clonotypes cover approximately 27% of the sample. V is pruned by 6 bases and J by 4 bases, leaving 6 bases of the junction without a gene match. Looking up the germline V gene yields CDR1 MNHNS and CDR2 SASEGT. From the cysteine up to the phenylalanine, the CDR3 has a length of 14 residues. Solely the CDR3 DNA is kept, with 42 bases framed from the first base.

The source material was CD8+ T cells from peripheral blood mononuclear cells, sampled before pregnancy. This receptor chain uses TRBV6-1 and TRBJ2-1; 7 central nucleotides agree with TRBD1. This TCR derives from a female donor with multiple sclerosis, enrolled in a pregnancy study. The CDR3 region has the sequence CASRGTAPYNEQFF. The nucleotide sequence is TGTGCCAGCAGAGGGACAGCTCCGTACAATGAGCAGTTCTTC.